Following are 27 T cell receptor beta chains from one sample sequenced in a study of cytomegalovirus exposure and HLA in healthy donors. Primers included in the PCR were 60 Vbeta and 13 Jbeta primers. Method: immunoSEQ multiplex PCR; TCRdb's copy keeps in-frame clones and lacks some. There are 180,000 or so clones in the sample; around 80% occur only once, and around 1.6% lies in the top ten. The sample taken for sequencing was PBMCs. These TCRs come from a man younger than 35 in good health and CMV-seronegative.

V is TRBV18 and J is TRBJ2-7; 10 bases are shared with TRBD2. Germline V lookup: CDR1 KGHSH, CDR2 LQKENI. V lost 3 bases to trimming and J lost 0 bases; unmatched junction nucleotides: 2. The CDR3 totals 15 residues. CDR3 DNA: TGTGCCAGCTCACCGGGGACTAGCGCCTCCTACGAGCAGTACTTC. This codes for CASSPGTSASYEQYF.

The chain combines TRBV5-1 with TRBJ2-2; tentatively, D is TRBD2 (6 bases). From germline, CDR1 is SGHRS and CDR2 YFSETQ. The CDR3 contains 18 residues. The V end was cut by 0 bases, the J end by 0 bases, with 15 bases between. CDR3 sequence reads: CASSLEGAGLPNTGELFF. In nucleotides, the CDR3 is TGCGCCAGCAGCTTGGAAGGGGCGGGACTCCCGAACACCGGGGAGCTGTTTTTT.

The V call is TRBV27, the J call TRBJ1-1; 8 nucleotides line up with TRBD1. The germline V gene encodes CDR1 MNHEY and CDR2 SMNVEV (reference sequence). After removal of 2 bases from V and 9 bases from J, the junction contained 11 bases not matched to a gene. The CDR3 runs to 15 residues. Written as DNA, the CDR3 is TGTGCCAGCAGTTTAAAGTTTCCCCAGGGGGCGAAAGCTTTCTTT. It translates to CASSLKFPQGAKAFF.

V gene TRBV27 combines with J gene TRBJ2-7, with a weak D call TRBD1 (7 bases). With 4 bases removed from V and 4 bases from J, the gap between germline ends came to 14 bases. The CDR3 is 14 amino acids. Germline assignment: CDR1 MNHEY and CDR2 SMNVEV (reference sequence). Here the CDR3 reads CASSSQGGWYEQYF. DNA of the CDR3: TGTGCCAGCAGTTCTCAGGGGGGCTGGTACGAGCAGTACTTC.

The CDR3 sequence: CASSLGSGRAVGETQYF. CDR3 DNA sequence: TGTGCCAGCAGCTTGGGGAGCGGGAGGGCCGTTGGTGAGACCCAGTACTTC. The V and J genes are TRBV7-2 and TRBJ2-5; TRBD2 matches 10 bases. Per the germline V gene, CDR1 is SGHTA and CDR2 is FQGNSA. V trimming: 3 bases; J trimming: 5 bases; junction bases outside the gene matches: 12. This CDR3 has 17 residues.

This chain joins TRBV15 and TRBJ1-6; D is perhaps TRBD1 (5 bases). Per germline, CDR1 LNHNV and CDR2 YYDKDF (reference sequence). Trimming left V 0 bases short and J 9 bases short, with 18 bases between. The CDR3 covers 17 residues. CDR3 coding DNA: TGTGCCACCAGCAGAGAGGAGGGGTGGGTTTGGGGTTCACCCCTCCACTTT. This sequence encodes CATSREEGWVWGSPLHF.

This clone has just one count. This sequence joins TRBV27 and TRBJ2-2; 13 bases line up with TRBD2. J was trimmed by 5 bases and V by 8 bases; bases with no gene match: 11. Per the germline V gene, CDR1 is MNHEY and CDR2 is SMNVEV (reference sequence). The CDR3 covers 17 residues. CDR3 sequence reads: CASHVLAGGPGTGELFF. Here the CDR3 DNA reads TGTGCCAGCCACGTACTAGCGGGGGGGCCTGGAACCGGGGAGCTGTTTTTT.

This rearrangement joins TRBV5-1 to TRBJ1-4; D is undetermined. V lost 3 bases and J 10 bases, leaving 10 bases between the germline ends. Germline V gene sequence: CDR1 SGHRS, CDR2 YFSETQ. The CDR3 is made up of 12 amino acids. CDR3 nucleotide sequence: TGCGCCAGCAGCTGGGAGTCTGGAAAACTGTTTTTT. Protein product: CASSWESGKLFF. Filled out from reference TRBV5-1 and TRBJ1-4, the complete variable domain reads KAGVTQTPRYLIKTRGQQVTLSCSPISGHRSVSWYQQTPGQGLQFLFEYFSETQRNKGNFPGRFSGRQFSNSRSEMNVSTLELGDSALYLCASSWESGKLFFGSGTQLSVL.

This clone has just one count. CDR3 bases: TGTGCCAGCAGGGGGGGGGCAAGGGAGACCCAGTACTTC. This gives the protein CASRGGARETQYF. The genes are TRBV2 and TRBJ2-5; D perhaps matches TRBD2 (7 bases). The CDR3 extends over 13 amino acids. The germline V gene encodes CDR1 SNHLY and CDR2 FYNNEI. V lost 6 bases, J lost 5 bases, and 13 bases lay in between.

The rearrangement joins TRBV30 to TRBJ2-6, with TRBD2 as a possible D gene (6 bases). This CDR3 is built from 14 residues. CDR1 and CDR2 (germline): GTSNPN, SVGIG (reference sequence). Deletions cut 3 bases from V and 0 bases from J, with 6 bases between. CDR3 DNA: TGTGCCTGGAGGCGGGGCTCTGGGGCCAACGTCCTGACTTTC. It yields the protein CAWRRGSGANVLTF.

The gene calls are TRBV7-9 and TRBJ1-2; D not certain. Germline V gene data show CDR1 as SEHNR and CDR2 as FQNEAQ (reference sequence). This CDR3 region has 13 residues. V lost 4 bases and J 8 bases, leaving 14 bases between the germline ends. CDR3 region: CASSSVNLGGYTF. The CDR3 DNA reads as TGTGCCAGCAGCTCAGTTAACCTAGGCGGCTACACCTTC.

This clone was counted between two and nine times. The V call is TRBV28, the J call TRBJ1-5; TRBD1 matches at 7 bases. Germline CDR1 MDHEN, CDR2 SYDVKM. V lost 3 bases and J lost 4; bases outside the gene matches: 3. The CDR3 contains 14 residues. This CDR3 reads CASSLAGGNQPQHF. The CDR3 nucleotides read TGTGCCAGCAGTTTGGCAGGGGGGAATCAGCCCCAGCATTTT. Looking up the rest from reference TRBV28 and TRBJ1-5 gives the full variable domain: DVKVTQSSRYLVKRTGEKVFLECVQDMDHENMFWYRQDPGLGLRLIYFSYDVKMKEKGDIPEGYSVSREKKERFSLILESASTNQTSMYLCASSLAGGNQPQHFGDGTRLSIL.

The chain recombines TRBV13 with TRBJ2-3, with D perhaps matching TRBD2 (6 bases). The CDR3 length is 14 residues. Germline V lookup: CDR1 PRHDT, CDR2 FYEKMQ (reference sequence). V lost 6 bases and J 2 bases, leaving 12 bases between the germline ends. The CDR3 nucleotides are TGTGCCAGCAGTATGGGGGGATTCACAGATACGCAGTATTTT. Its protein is CASSMGGFTDTQYF.

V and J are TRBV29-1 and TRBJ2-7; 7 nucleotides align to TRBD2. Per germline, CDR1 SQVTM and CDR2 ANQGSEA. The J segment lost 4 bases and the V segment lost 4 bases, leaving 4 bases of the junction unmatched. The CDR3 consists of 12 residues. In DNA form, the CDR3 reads TGCAGCGTTGCGGGGACTATATACGAGCAGTACTTC. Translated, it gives CSVAGTIYEQYF.

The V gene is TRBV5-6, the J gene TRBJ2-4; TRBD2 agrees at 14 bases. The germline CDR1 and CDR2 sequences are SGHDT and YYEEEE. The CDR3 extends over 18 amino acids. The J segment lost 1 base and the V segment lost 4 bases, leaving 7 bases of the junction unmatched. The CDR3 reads CASSVTSGRAVAKNIQYF. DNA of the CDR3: TGTGCCAGCAGCGTGACTAGCGGGAGGGCCGTTGCCAAAAACATTCAGTACTTC.

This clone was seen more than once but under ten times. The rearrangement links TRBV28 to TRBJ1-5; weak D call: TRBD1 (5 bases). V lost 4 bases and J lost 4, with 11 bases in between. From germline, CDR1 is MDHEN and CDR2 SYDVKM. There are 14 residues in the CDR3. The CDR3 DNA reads TGTGCCAGCAGTTACAGGCCGCCAAATCAGCCCCAGCATTTT. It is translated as CASSYRPPNQPQHF.

CDR3 DNA: TGTGCCAGCAGCTTTGAGAATCCCTACGAGCAGTACTTC. It translates to CASSFENPYEQYF. This chain links TRBV5-6 with TRBJ2-7; D is undetermined. V lost 2 bases, J lost 2 bases, and 8 bases lay in between. Germline CDR1 and CDR2: SGHDT and YYEEEE. The CDR3 length is 13 residues.

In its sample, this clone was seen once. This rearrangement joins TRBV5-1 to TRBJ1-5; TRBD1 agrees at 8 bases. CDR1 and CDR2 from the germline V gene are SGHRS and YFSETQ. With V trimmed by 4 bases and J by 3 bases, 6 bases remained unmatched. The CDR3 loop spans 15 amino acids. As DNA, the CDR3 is TGCGCCAGCAGCCCCGGACAGGGTGACAATCAGCCCCAGCATTTT. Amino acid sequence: CASSPGQGDNQPQHF. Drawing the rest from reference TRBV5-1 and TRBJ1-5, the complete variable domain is KAGVTQTPRYLIKTRGQQVTLSCSPISGHRSVSWYQQTPGQGLQFLFEYFSETQRNKGNFPGRFSGRQFSNSRSEMNVSTLELGDSALYLCASSPGQGDNQPQHFGDGTRLSIL.

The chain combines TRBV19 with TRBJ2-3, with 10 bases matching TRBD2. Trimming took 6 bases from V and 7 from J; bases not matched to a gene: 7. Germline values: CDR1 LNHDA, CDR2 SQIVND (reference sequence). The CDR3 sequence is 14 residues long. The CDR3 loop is CASRDGTSVHTQYF. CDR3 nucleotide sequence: TGTGCCAGTAGAGACGGGACTAGCGTACATACGCAGTATTTT.

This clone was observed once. The CDR3 DNA follows: TGTGCCAGTAAGCCCGACAGGGGGCAAGGCATTCAGTACTTC. This sequence encodes CASKPDRGQGIQYF. This rearrangement joins TRBV27 to TRBJ2-4; 10 bases line up with TRBD1. Germline V gene data show CDR1 as MNHEY and CDR2 as SMNVEV (reference sequence). CDR3 length: 14 residues. Germline trimming cut 9 bases from V and 9 bases from J; bases unmatched to any gene: 11.

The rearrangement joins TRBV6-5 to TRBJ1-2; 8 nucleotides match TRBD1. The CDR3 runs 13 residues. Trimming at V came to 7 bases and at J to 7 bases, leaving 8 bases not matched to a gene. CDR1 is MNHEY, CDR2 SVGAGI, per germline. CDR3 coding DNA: TGTGCCAGCAAGCCGGGACAGGCGGGTGGCTACACCTTC. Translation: CASKPGQAGGYTF.

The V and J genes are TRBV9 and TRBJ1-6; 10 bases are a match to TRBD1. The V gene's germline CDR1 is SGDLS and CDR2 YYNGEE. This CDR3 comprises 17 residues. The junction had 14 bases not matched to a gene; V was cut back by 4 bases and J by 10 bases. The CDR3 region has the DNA TGTGCCAGCAGCTCCCAGACAGGGGGCGCCTCCCAATCACCCCTCCACTTT. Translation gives CASSSQTGGASQSPLHF.

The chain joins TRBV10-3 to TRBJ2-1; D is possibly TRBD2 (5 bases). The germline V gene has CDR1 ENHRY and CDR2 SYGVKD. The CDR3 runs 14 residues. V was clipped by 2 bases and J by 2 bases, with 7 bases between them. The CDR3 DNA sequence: TGTGCCATCAGTGAGCCAGCGGCCTACAATGAGCAGTTCTTC. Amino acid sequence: CAISEPAAYNEQFF.

The DNA of the CDR3 is TGTGCCAGCAGCCCCCCCTGGGGAGGACCAGATACGCAGTATTTT. Its protein product is CASSPPWGGPDTQYF. This chain uses TRBV11-2 with TRBJ2-3, with D possibly TRBD2 on 6 matching bases. The germline V gene encodes CDR1 SGHAT and CDR2 FQNNGV. The germline V and J ends were trimmed by 5 bases and 4 bases, with 16 bases remaining between them. CDR3 length: 15 amino acids.

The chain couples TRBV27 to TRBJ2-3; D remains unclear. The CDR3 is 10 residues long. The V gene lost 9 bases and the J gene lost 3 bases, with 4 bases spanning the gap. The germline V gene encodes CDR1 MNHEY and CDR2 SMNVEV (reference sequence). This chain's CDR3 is CARETDTQYF. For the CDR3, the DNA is TGTGCCAGGGAGACAGATACGCAGTATTTT.

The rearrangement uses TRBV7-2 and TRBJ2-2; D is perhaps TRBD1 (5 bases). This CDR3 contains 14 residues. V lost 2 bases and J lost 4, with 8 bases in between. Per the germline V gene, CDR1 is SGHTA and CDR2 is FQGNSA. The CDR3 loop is CASSLRQGTGELFF. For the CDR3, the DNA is TGTGCCAGCAGCTTAAGGCAGGGCACCGGGGAGCTGTTTTTT.

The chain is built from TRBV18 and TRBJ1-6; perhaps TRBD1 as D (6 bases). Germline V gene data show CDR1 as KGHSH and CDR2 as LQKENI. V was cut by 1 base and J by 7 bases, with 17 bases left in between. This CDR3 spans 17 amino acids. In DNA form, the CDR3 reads TGTGCCAGCTCACCACGCGTATCAGGGGATGGAAATTCACCCCTCCACTTT. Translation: CASSPRVSGDGNSPLHF.